Described below is a single T cell receptor beta chain sequence and its context. The antigen remains unidentified. The memory fraction was CD4+CD45RO+CD25- cells. Study findings and constraints: In terms of TCR gene usage, tumor memory CD4+ T cells clustered together with blood and lymph node memory CD4+ cells, as well as with lymph node naive CD4+ cells. Tumor-infiltrating Treg TCR alpha and beta sequences overlapped most with tumor naive CD4+ T cells, then blood naive.

After constant-region reverse-primer amplification, full-length variable regions underwent semi-nested PCR with Nested Universal Primer A. TCRdb passed the 5' RACE reads through MiXCR, listing each CDR3 protein once. The table records 35,000 to 50,000 distinct CDR3 sequences, 30% of them present only once. This CDR3 comprises 16 residues. V was pared by 6 bases and J by 4 bases, with 11 bases of the junction left unmatched. The sequencing input was tumor-infiltrating memory CD4+ T cells sorted from the breast tumor. The subset here: memory CD4+ T cells, CD4+CD45RO+CD25-. The source is a female donor with breast cancer. The V call is TRBV12-3 or TRBV12-4, the J call TRBJ1-5; 8 bases line up with TRBD1. DNA of the CDR3: TGTGCCAGCAGAATTGGGGTTCAGGGGGCTAATCAGCCCCAGCATTTT. It yields the protein CASRIGVQGANQPQHF.